The entry that follows covers one TCR beta chain sequence. Its antigen is not known. The source of the sample is a study of blood T cells in healthy people across ages. Looking at the study overall: Template switching captured about one barcoded beta molecule per two T cells.

Extraction of total RNA produced a minimum of 5.5 micrograms from each sample. A J-beta primer mix and a sample-barcoded 5' primer were used in a second PCR of about 7 to 12 cycles. MiXCR, run by TCRdb on the 5' RACE reads, gives a single entry per CDR3 protein. The repertoire consists of more than 500,000 distinct CDR3 sequences, with 27% occurring once and the leading ten covering approximately 18%. Study-level findings and limits: The lack of PBMC sorting stopped any conclusive naive versus antigen-experienced comparison.

Sequenced input: blood. This receptor was obtained from a woman aged 65 to 85 in good health.

The CDR3 DNA reads as TGCAGTGCTAAGGGGGGGGTAGGCACTGAAGCTTTCTTT. Protein: CSAKGGVGTEAFF. The gene calls are TRBV20-1 and TRBJ1-1; D is perhaps TRBD1 (6 bases). This CDR3 has 13 residues. The germline gives CDR1 DFQATT, CDR2 SNEGSKA (reference sequence). V lost 4 bases, J lost 4 bases, and 13 bases lay in between.